Listed below are T cell receptor beta chains from one sample, sequenced in a study of blood T cell repertoires in COVID-19. Here immunoSEQ multiplex PCR was the method, and the copy in TCRdb shows in-frame clones only, minus some. The sample comprises 200,000 to 300,000 clones, around 87% of which are singletons, and less than 3% rests with the top ten. The sequencing sample was made of peripheral blood. The origin of the receptors is a woman aged 45-59 years with acute or convalescent COVID-19. The CDR3 runs from the conserved cysteine through the conserved F or W. The D gene is left open where the match is weak. The listing skips clone size in some rows; elsewhere it reads once, few, many or a size class.

size	length	D	V	J	DNA	CDR3
.	11	TRBD1	TRBV12-3/TRBV12-4	TRBJ2-7	TGTGCCAGCAGTTTAGGTACAGGGGAGTACTTC	CASSLGTGEYF
.	15	TRBD1	TRBV10-1	TRBJ2-3	TGCGCCAGCGCTCGGGACAGGGGCGGCACAGATACGCAGTATTTT	CASARDRGGTDTQYF
.	13	.	TRBV27	TRBJ1-3	TGTGCCAGCAGTTTATCCCAGGGAAACACCATATATTTT	CASSLSQGNTIYF
.	18	TRBD2	TRBV14	TRBJ2-7	TGTGCCAGCAGCCAAGAAAGGTGGACTAGCGGGCGGTTCTACGAGCAGTACTTC	CASSQERWTSGRFYEQYF
.	13	.	TRBV9	TRBJ2-1	TGTGCCAGCAGCGTAGACACCTACAATGAGCAGTTCTTC	CASSVDTYNEQFF
.	15	.	TRBV6-4	TRBJ2-3	TGTGCCAGCAGTGAAATAGGCGGAAGCACAGATACGCAGTATTTT	CASSEIGGSTDTQYF
.	15	TRBD1	TRBV2	TRBJ2-5	TGTGCCAGCAGTGATCGGACAGGGGGTGTGAAGACCCAGTACTTC	CASSDRTGGVKTQYF
.	16	.	TRBV4-2	TRBJ2-1	TGTGCCAGCAGCCAAGATTCCGCGAGTAGAGCGGATCCGGAGTTCTTC	CASSQDSASRADPEFF
.	13	TRBD2	TRBV24-1	TRBJ2-1	TGTGCCACCGGGACTAGCGGGTTCTATGAGCAGTTCTTC	CATGTSGFYEQFF
.	14	TRBD1	TRBV28	TRBJ2-2	TGTGCCAGCAGTTTAAGGACAGGGACCGGGGAGCTGTTTTTT	CASSLRTGTGELFF
once	15	.	TRBV7-2	TRBJ1-1	TGTGCCAGCACACCCCGGGCAGGGGCGAACACTGAAGCTTTCTTT	CASTPRAGANTEAFF
.	14	TRBD1	TRBV18	TRBJ1-2	TGTGCCAGCTCACCGACAGGGCCCCACTATGGCTACACCTTC	CASSPTGPHYGYTF
.	16	TRBD1	TRBV5-1	TRBJ2-3	TGCGCCAGCAGCTTGGAGGCAGGGGGCGGCACAGATACGCAGTATTTT	CASSLEAGGGTDTQYF
once	14	TRBD2	TRBV29-1	TRBJ2-7	TGCAGCGTTGAGACTAGCGGAACATCCTACGAGCAGTACTTC	CSVETSGTSYEQYF
.	13	TRBD1	TRBV30	TRBJ1-3	TGTGCCAGAACCAGGGGGCCTGGAAACACCATATATTTT	CARTRGPGNTIYF
.	13	TRBD1	TRBV3-1/TRBV3-2	TRBJ2-7	TGTGCCAGCAGCCAAGATCCTGGGACAGTCCAGTACTTC	CASSQDPGTVQYF
.	15	TRBD2	TRBV28	TRBJ2-1	TGTGCCAGCAGTTCAATAGCGGGAGGTTACAATGAGCAGTTCTTC	CASSSIAGGYNEQFF
.	12	TRBD1	TRBV6-6	TRBJ1-1	TGTGCCAGCAGTCCGAATCCAGGGGGTGATTTCTTT	CASSPNPGGDFF
.	14	TRBD1	TRBV27	TRBJ1-1	TGTGCCAGCAATGTTCAGGGGGCAAACACTGAAGCTTTCTTT	CASNVQGANTEAFF
.	17	TRBD1	TRBV24-1	TRBJ1-5	TGTGCCACCAGTGATTCCCGACAGGGGACGGGGAATCAGCCCCAGCATTTT	CATSDSRQGTGNQPQHF
.	17	TRBD1	TRBV4-3	TRBJ2-5	TGCGCCAGCAGCCAAGGTCTCGCGGCAGGGGGTGAAGAGACCCAGTACTTC	CASSQGLAAGGEETQYF
.	13	TRBD1	TRBV12-3/TRBV12-4	TRBJ2-5	TGTGCCAGCTGGCTCGGGACAGAAGAGACCCAGTACTTC	CASWLGTEETQYF
.	10	.	TRBV21-1	TRBJ1-2	TGTGCCAGCAGGAGAGATGGCTACACCTTC	CASRRDGYTF
.	16	TRBD1	TRBV6-2/TRBV6-3	TRBJ1-5	TGTGCCAGCAGTTTGATGCGGGACAGCTACAATCAGCCCCAGCATTTT	CASSLMRDSYNQPQHF
.	15	TRBD1	TRBV19	TRBJ2-7	TGTGCCAGTAGTATAGGGGGGACAGTAACCTACGAGCAGTACTTC	CASSIGGTVTYEQYF
.	14	TRBD1	TRBV27	TRBJ1-5	TGTGCCAGCAGTTTAGAGGGGGCGATTCAGCCCCAGCATTTT	CASSLEGAIQPQHF
.	16	TRBD1	TRBV7-9	TRBJ2-7	TGTGCCAGCAGCCCAACTCCCGGGACAGGTAAAAACGAGCAGTACTTC	CASSPTPGTGKNEQYF
.	15	TRBD1	TRBV19	TRBJ1-1	TGTGCCAGTAGTCCCTACAGGGGGCAGGGCACTGAAGCTTTCTTT	CASSPYRGQGTEAFF
.	15	TRBD1	TRBV6-8	TRBJ1-5	TGTGCCAGCAGTTACCCAGGGGGCTGCGATCAGCCCCAGCATTTT	CASSYPGGCDQPQHF
.	17	TRBD2	TRBV28	TRBJ2-1	TGTGCCAGCAGTTTAGAGCCTAGCGGGTCCTCCTACAATGAGCAGTTCTTC	CASSLEPSGSSYNEQFF
once	15	.	TRBV5-4	TRBJ2-4	TGTGCCAGCAGCCCGGCGCGGGCAGCCAAAAACATTCAGTACTTC	CASSPARAAKNIQYF
.	16	TRBD2	TRBV19	TRBJ2-3	TGTGCCAGTAGTAGCACTAGCGGAGCTAGCACAGATACGCAGTATTTT	CASSSTSGASTDTQYF
few	13	.	TRBV28	TRBJ2-7	TGTGCCAGCATTGCGGGGCGATCCTACGAGCAGTACTTC	CASIAGRSYEQYF
.	14	.	TRBV3-1/TRBV3-2	TRBJ2-1	TGTGCCAGCACCCCACGCGGAGTCGCTAATGAGCAGTTCTTC	CASTPRGVANEQFF
few	13	.	TRBV7-8	TRBJ2-7	TGTGCCAGCAGCTCCCGGAGGGAGGACGAGCAGTACTTC	CASSSRREDEQYF
.	16	TRBD1	TRBV19	TRBJ1-5	TGTGCCAGTAGTACCATTGGGACAGCCAGCAATCAGCCCCAGCATTTT	CASSTIGTASNQPQHF
.	14	TRBD1	TRBV28	TRBJ1-4	TGTGCCAGCAGTACGGACAGGGGGCTCGAAAAACTGTTTTTT	CASSTDRGLEKLFF
.	16	TRBD1	TRBV5-8	TRBJ2-4	TGTGCCAGCAGCTTGGTGGCCGGGACAGGGGTTGACATTCAGTACTTC	CASSLVAGTGVDIQYF
.	15	TRBD1	TRBV28	TRBJ1-6	TGTGCCAGCAGTTCTCCCGGGACAGGGATTTCACCCCTCCACTTT	CASSSPGTGISPLHF
.	15	TRBD1	TRBV9	TRBJ2-5	TGTGCCAGCAGCGTCTGGACAGGGATACAAGAGACCCAGTACTTC	CASSVWTGIQETQYF
.	14	.	TRBV9	TRBJ2-1	TGTGCCAGCAGCGTAGTTACCTTCCCTAGTGAGCAGTTCTTC	CASSVVTFPSEQFF